This T cell receptor beta chain was found in a study of cytomegalovirus exposure and HLA in healthy donors. The study, taken as a whole, reports: It was taken for granted in presence/absence analyses that sequencing depth across donors was roughly uniform. Trimming of TCR beta V- and J-genes showed a link, identified in a later analysis, to a missense DCLRE1C variant. There were some 150 TCR beta chains listed as cytomegalovirus-associated. Earlier analysis found most TCR beta V segments productive about 87% or about 30% of the time.

The PCR contained 60 Vbeta and 13 Jbeta primers. Generated by immunoSEQ multiplex PCR, the TCRdb table keeps only in-frame clones and is missing some. This sample has about 140,000 clones, with over 60% found just once. Trimming removed 5 bases from V and 7 bases from J, with 21 bases in between. The germline V gene has CDR1 LGHNT and CDR2 FRNRAP. This CDR3 comprises 16 residues. This clone is a singleton in its sample. Its matching antigen is unknown. This sequence joins TRBV12-5 and TRBJ2-1; D is perhaps TRBD2 (7 bases). The source is a young man in good health and CMV-seronegative. The sample comprised PBMCs. CDR3 sequence (DNA): TGTGCTAGTGGTCCCCCTGCGGGGGCCCCACTGAATGAGCAGTTCTTC. It is translated as CASGPPAGAPLNEQFF.